These 30 T cell receptor beta chains share one sample of origin, sequenced in a study of blood T cell repertoires in COVID-19. Sequenced by immunoSEQ multiplex PCR; TCRdb stores in-frame clones only, minus some. The sample records approximately 180,000 clones, around 82% being singletons. The material sequenced was peripheral blood. Receptors were obtained from a woman at least 80 years old with acute or convalescent COVID-19.

This chain connects TRBV7-2 to TRBJ2-7; TRBD2 matches at 7 bases. With V trimmed by 4 bases and J by 1 base, 7 bases remained unmatched. CDR1 and CDR2 from the germline V gene are SGHTA and FQGNSA. This CDR3 has 15 residues. The CDR3 DNA reads as TGTGCCAGCAGCTCTAGCGGACAAGAGTCCTACGAGCAGTACTTC. This sequence encodes CASSSSGQESYEQYF.

In its sample, this clone was seen once. The chain combines TRBV5-1 with TRBJ2-7; the D gene is possibly TRBD2 (5 bases). V gave up 0 bases and J gave up 1 base, with 14 bases separating them. Per germline, CDR1 SGHRS and CDR2 YFSETQ. The CDR3 runs to 16 residues. CDR3 loop: CASSLAPGRGSYEQYF. The CDR3 bases are TGCGCCAGCAGCTTGGCTCCCGGACGGGGATCCTACGAGCAGTACTTC.

Concerning this clone: Germline is not matched at one junction end, which may reflect a read error. V usage is TRBV13 and J usage is TRBJ1-1; 8 bases align to TRBD1. Germline V CDR1 and CDR2: PRHDT, FYEKMQ (reference sequence). The CDR3 contains 15 residues. The CDR3 DNA is TGTGCCAGCAGCCTAGGGACAGGTATGAACACTGAAGCTTTCTTT. This gives the protein CASSLGTGMNTEAFF.

The chain joins TRBV24-1 to TRBJ1-5; D gene unclear. CDR3 length: 12 amino acids. Germline V gives CDR1 KGHDR, CDR2 SFDVKD. Trimming cost V 5 bases and J 9 bases, with 10 bases left between them. In nucleotides, the CDR3 is TGTGCCACCAGTGGTCCGGACTCGCCCCAGCATTTT. Its translation is CATSGPDSPQHF.

This chain uses TRBV7-9 with TRBJ1-1; D is undetermined. Germline V gene data show CDR1 as SEHNR and CDR2 as FQNEAQ (reference sequence). The V end lost 5 bases, the J end lost 5 bases, and 12 bases lay between the germline ends. The CDR3 extends over 13 amino acids. The CDR3 protein is CASSRRPGTEAFF. CDR3 sequence (DNA): TGTGCCAGCAGCCGGAGACCGGGGACTGAAGCTTTCTTT.

The chain has TRBV4-1 and TRBJ2-1; D might be TRBD2 (5 bases). CDR3 length: 14 residues. The V end was cut by 5 bases, the J end by 6 bases, with 14 bases between. The germline V gene encodes CDR1 MGHRA and CDR2 YSYEKL. The CDR3 nucleotides are TGCGCCAGCAGCAGGCCGGGATCGAGCAATGAGCAGTTCTTC. Encoded protein: CASSRPGSSNEQFF.

In this sample, this clone turned up a few times. V gene TRBV27 combines with J gene TRBJ2-3, with 11 bases identical to TRBD2. Germline assignment: CDR1 MNHEY and CDR2 SMNVEV (reference sequence). The CDR3 is 18 amino acids. The ends lost 0 bases at V and 2 bases at J; junction bases unmatched: 7. The CDR3 is CASSLSLAGGRSTDTQYF. CDR3 bases: TGTGCCAGCAGTTTATCCCTAGCGGGAGGACGATCCACAGATACGCAGTATTTT.

The table lists this clone with a few counts. The V call is TRBV7-9, the J call TRBJ1-2; no firm D call. V shed 0 bases and J shed 4 bases, with 9 bases lying between them. Germline V CDR1 and CDR2: SEHNR, FQNEAQ (reference sequence). This CDR3 contains 14 residues. CDR3 residues: CASSLALGPYGYTF. The CDR3 DNA is TGTGCCAGCAGCTTAGCGCTCGGTCCCTATGGCTACACCTTC.

This chain uses TRBV5-1 with TRBJ1-1, with 8 bases matching TRBD1. This CDR3 region has 15 residues. CDR1 is SGHRS and CDR2 is YFSETQ in the germline V gene. The trim removed 3 bases at V and 4 bases at J, leaving 8 bases unmatched. The CDR3 DNA reads TGCGCCAGCAGCTACCGACAGGGGTTCGGCACTGAAGCTTTCTTT. Amino acid sequence: CASSYRQGFGTEAFF.

Notes on this clone: Other DNA variants within this sample encode the same CDR3. The V and J genes are TRBV6-4 and TRBJ1-1; D remains unclear. This CDR3 contains 13 residues. Germline loops: CDR1 MRHNA, CDR2 SNTAGT. Trimming stripped 4 bases from V and 0 bases from J, with 6 bases between. In DNA form, the CDR3 reads TGTGCCAGCAGTGTAGAGGTGAACACTGAAGCTTTCTTT. This gives the protein CASSVEVNTEAFF.

This sequence joins TRBV18 and TRBJ2-3; D may be TRBD2 (6 bases). CDR3 length: 17 residues. Deletions cut 0 bases from V and 5 bases from J, with 18 bases between. Looked up from germline, CDR1 is KGHSH and CDR2 is LQKENI. The CDR3 DNA follows: TGTGCCAGCTCACCACCGTCTCGCGGGGCTATAGTAGATACGCAGTATTTT. This sequence encodes CASSPPSRGAIVDTQYF. The whole variable domain, filled in from reference TRBV18 and TRBJ2-3, reads NAGVMQNPRHLVRRRGQEARLRCSPMKGHSHVYWYRQLPEEGLKFMVYLQKENIIDESGMPKERFSAEFPKEGPSILRIQQVVRGDSAAYFCASSPPSRGAIVDTQYFGPGTRLTVL.

This clone was found once. V and J are TRBV6-5 and TRBJ2-2, with 7 bases matching TRBD1. Looked up from germline, CDR1 is MNHEY and CDR2 is SVGAGI. V was clipped by 7 bases and J by 4 bases; unmatched bases: 3. The CDR3 sequence is 13 residues long. The CDR3 region is CASNRQGTGELFF. Here the CDR3 DNA reads TGTGCCAGCAACAGACAGGGCACCGGGGAGCTGTTTTTT.

To note about this clone: The same CDR3 can be traced to other DNA sequences in this sample. V usage is TRBV5-6 and J usage is TRBJ2-2; 8 positions match TRBD1. J lost 5 bases, V lost 0 bases, and 0 bases had no gene match. This CDR3 is 14 amino acids long. Germline V gene sequence: CDR1 SGHDT, CDR2 YYEEEE. The CDR3 protein is CASSLGTGTGELFF. The CDR3 coding sequence is TGTGCCAGCAGCTTGGGGACAGGGACCGGGGAGCTGTTTTTT.

The chain couples TRBV28 to TRBJ1-2; a possible D gene is TRBD1 (6 bases). V gave up 5 bases and J gave up 3 bases, with 13 bases separating them. Germline loops: CDR1 MDHEN, CDR2 SYDVKM. The CDR3 runs to 14 residues. In DNA, the CDR3 is TGTGCCAGCAGTGCCGGGGGGGGCGACTATGGCTACACCTTC. This translates into CASSAGGGDYGYTF.

The rearrangement joins TRBV2 to TRBJ2-4; D remains unclear. This CDR3 spans 15 amino acids. Germline V gives CDR1 SNHLY, CDR2 FYNNEI. The V gene lost 7 bases and the J gene lost 0 bases, with 13 bases spanning the gap. The CDR3 DNA reads TGTGCCAGCACTAGGCTCAGACTAGCCAAAAACATTCAGTACTTC. Protein sequence: CASTRLRLAKNIQYF.

The chain uses TRBV25-1 and TRBJ1-1; no firm D call. V was clipped by 1 base and J by 1 base, with 10 bases between them. The germline V gene encodes CDR1 MGHDK and CDR2 SYGVNS. The CDR3 sequence is 15 residues long. CDR3 in amino acids: CASSEFLGRNTEAFF. CDR3 bases: TGTGCCAGCAGTGAATTTTTAGGGAGGAACACTGAAGCTTTCTTT.

The CDR3 DNA is TGTGCCAGCAGCCCCGGGACTAGCGGGGGGGGGAGCACAGATACGCAGTATTTT. Translated, it gives CASSPGTSGGGSTDTQYF. The chain combines TRBV13 with TRBJ2-3, with 16 nucleotides matching TRBD2. CDR1 and CDR2 from the germline V gene are PRHDT and FYEKMQ (reference sequence). Trimming at V came to 5 bases and at J to 0 bases, leaving 5 bases not matched to a gene. The CDR3 has 18 amino acids.

This rearrangement joins TRBV12-3 or TRBV12-4 to TRBJ1-1; D not resolved. V was trimmed by 9 bases and J by 3 bases, leaving 11 bases between them. This CDR3 is built from 12 residues. The CDR3 DNA follows: TGTGCCAGTACGGTATCTTACACTGAAGCTTTCTTT. Amino acid sequence: CASTVSYTEAFF.

The chain combines TRBV19 with TRBJ2-1; 7 positions agree with TRBD2. CDR1 is LNHDA and CDR2 is SQIVND in the germline V gene (reference sequence). This CDR3 comprises 16 residues. J lost 5 bases, V lost 5 bases, and 12 bases had no gene match. Here the CDR3 DNA reads TGTGCCAGTAGTCCCAACAGCGGGAATAGTCACAATGAGCAGTTCTTC. It codes for CASSPNSGNSHNEQFF.

The V gene is TRBV7-8, the J gene TRBJ2-1; D possibly corresponds to TRBD2 (5 bases). Germline V gene sequence: CDR1 SGHVS, CDR2 FQNEAQ. Deletions cut 3 bases from V and 9 bases from J, with 18 bases between. The CDR3 is made up of 15 amino acids. CDR3 region: CASSLEGRALPEQFF. CDR3 in DNA: TGTGCCAGCAGCTTGGAAGGGAGAGCTCTCCCTGAGCAGTTCTTC. Variable domain in full (rest from reference TRBV7-8 and TRBJ2-1): GAGVSQSPRYKVAKRGQDVALRCDPISGHVSLFWYQQALGQGPEFLTYFQNEAQLDKSGLPSDRFFAERPEGSVSTLKIQRTQQEDSAVYLCASSLEGRALPEQFFGPGTRLTVL.

The CDR3 region is CASSPPEGGYTF. CDR3 bases: TGTGCCAGCTCACCACCTGAGGGAGGCTACACCTTC. This rearrangement joins TRBV18 to TRBJ1-2; D unclear. The germline V gene encodes CDR1 KGHSH and CDR2 LQKENI. Trimming shortened V by 0 bases and J by 8 bases, and 7 bases separated the two germline ends. The CDR3 extends over 12 amino acids. The full variable domain, rest sourced from reference TRBV18 and TRBJ1-2, is NAGVMQNPRHLVRRRGQEARLRCSPMKGHSHVYWYRQLPEEGLKFMVYLQKENIIDESGMPKERFSAEFPKEGPSILRIQQVVRGDSAAYFCASSPPEGGYTFGSGTRLTVV.

This chain links TRBV4-3 with TRBJ2-7, with 8 bases matching TRBD1. J lost 5 bases, V lost 1 base, and 7 bases had no gene match. CDR3 length: 15 amino acids. Germline CDR1 reads LGHNA; CDR2 reads YSLEER. The CDR3 DNA follows: TGCGCCAGCAGCCAAGGGACAGGGCTCCCCAACGAGCAGTACTTC. Translation: CASSQGTGLPNEQYF.

This chain uses TRBV29-1 with TRBJ1-2, with unresolved D. The CDR3 runs to 13 residues. Per the germline V gene, CDR1 is SQVTM and CDR2 is ANQGSEA. V lost 3 bases and J lost 4, with 12 bases in between. The chain's CDR3 is CSVDTTGPYGYTF. Written as DNA, the CDR3 is TGCAGCGTTGATACGACGGGTCCCTATGGCTACACCTTC.

V gene TRBV12-3 or TRBV12-4 combines with J gene TRBJ2-7; D unresolved. V lost 3 bases to trimming and J lost 3 bases, with 6 bases between them. This CDR3 has 12 amino acids. CDR3 sequence (DNA): TGTGCCAGCAGTTTTTACGGCTACGAGCAGTACTTC. As protein: CASSFYGYEQYF.

This chain uses TRBV7-9 with TRBJ1-3, with 8 bases lining up with TRBD1. V was clipped by 0 bases and J by 6 bases; unmatched bases: 16. The CDR3 runs 19 residues. Germline loops: CDR1 SEHNR, CDR2 FQNEAQ (reference sequence). CDR3 DNA sequence: TGTGCCAGCAGCTTAGCTGGTAGGGACAGGAAGTTCCGTGTAAACACCATATATTTT. As protein: CASSLAGRDRKFRVNTIYF.

J is TRBJ2-2 and V is TRBV9; no clear D. Germline CDR1 and CDR2: SGDLS and YYNGEE. Trimming cost V 0 bases and J 6 bases, with 12 bases left between them. The CDR3 contains 15 residues. In nucleotides, the CDR3 is TGTGCCAGCAGCGTAGTTGCAGGAAGCTCCGGGGAGCTGTTTTTT. It translates to CASSVVAGSSGELFF.

On this clone: Different DNA sequences within this sample yield the same CDR3. V is TRBV24-1 and J is TRBJ2-5, with D possibly TRBD1 on 6 matching bases. Germline-derived CDR1 and CDR2 are KGHDR and SFDVKD. Trimming removed 4 bases at V and 5 bases at J, with 13 bases between. The CDR3 consists of 14 residues. The CDR3 sequence: CATSEAGGQETQYF. For the CDR3, the DNA is TGTGCCACCAGTGAAGCAGGAGGACAGGAGACCCAGTACTTC.

This rearrangement joins TRBV3-1 (or the pseudogene TRBV3-2) to TRBJ2-2; 13 bases match TRBD2. CDR3 length: 18 residues. The V and J ends lost 3 bases and 2 bases, in that order; junction bases with no gene match: 6. Germline V gene data show CDR1 as LGHDT and CDR2 as YNNKEL (reference sequence). The CDR3 is CASSQEGLAGINTGELFF. As DNA, the CDR3 is TGTGCCAGCAGCCAGGAGGGACTAGCGGGGATCAACACCGGGGAGCTGTTTTTT.

CDR3 residues: CASSQDLETGELFF. The DNA for the CDR3 is TGCGCCAGCAGCCAAGATCTGGAGACCGGGGAGCTGTTTTTT. This chain joins TRBV4-3 and TRBJ2-2; no clear D gene. The CDR3 has 14 residues. Germline loops: CDR1 LGHNA, CDR2 YSLEER. V gave up 0 bases and J gave up 5 bases, with 7 bases separating them.

J is TRBJ1-4 and V is TRBV18; TRBD1 agrees at 8 bases. V lost 4 bases to trimming and J lost 8 bases; unmatched junction nucleotides: 3. In germline, CDR1 is KGHSH, CDR2 LQKENI. This CDR3 has 13 residues. The DNA for the CDR3 is TGTGCCAGCTCACGGGACAGGAGCGAAAAACTGTTTTTT. The encoded protein is CASSRDRSEKLFF.